Listed below are T cell receptor beta chains from one sample, sequenced in a study of blood T cell repertoires in COVID-19. Assay: immunoSEQ multiplex PCR; the TCRdb copy retains only in-frame clones and omits some. The sample shows some 150,000 clones, 89% of them seen only once. The sample comprised peripheral blood. These TCRs come from a man between 60 and 75 years old with acute or convalescent COVID-19. The conserved cysteine and the conserved F or W are not part of the CDR3 here.

TRBV5-1 | ASSLGRGLDTEAF
TRBV12-3/TRBV12-4 | ASSTGTATEAF
TRBV24-1 | ATSDATDTQY
TRBV7-2 | ASSFLDSLYEQY
TRBV18 | ASSGKGAPGNTIY
TRBV6-1 | ASSDMGLAKNIQY
TRBV7-2 | ASSRDSRGGMLPYEQY
TRBV6-6 | ASGRQIGRHTEAF
TRBV7-2 | ASSLTSANYGYT
TRBV2 | ASSELAGGGEQF
TRBV2 | ASKVGADGYT
TRBV25-1 | ASSGQGDSQETQY
TRBV25-1 | AISRDSGEQY
TRBV21-1 | ASSKATGTGKPANTGELF
TRBV25-1 | ASSEARTGGNTIY
TRBV3-1/TRBV3-2 | ASSPGGRRVTDTQY
TRBV12-3/TRBV12-4 | ASSFMEGYEQY
TRBV7-2 | ASSPGQKNTGELF
TRBV5-8 | ASSWHRDTYNSPLH
TRBV3-1/TRBV3-2 | ASSQAGQGTYEQY
TRBV6-2/TRBV6-3 | ASSYRQGARTEAF
TRBV7-9 | ASSPGRGGAF
TRBV2 | ASSAPGKSSGNTIY
TRBV2 | ASRENTEAF
TRBV6-1 | ASSVWGQGMNTEAF
TRBV15 | ATSRSLSGGARTRDFNEQF
TRBV5-1 | ASSLVGARNEQF
TRBV4-1 | ASSQLAGEHTDTQY
TRBV4-1 | ASSHPSGGSRGYT
TRBV7-9 | ASSPEGTENEKLF
TRBV3-1/TRBV3-2 | ASSQGKGARGNTIY
TRBV12-3/TRBV12-4 | ASSPSPAGEQY
TRBV6-5 | ASSYAGGRGTDTQY
TRBV9 | ASSFRTGELF
TRBV9 | ASSAGQVNSPLH
TRBV4-3 | ASSQDPGTVANYGYT
TRBV7-9 | ASSIGGGNTEAF
TRBV27 | ASSLRSGHNGELF
TRBV6-5 | ASRPSYTAGNTIY
TRBV5-8 | ASRNTEAF
TRBV4-3 | ASSQDISTGAEKLF
TRBV4-1 | ASSQDQAIYGYT
TRBV7-9 | ASSLERGRTLGELF
TRBV24-1 | ATSEVGPGELF
TRBV2 | ASSARQGWQETQY
TRBV18 | ASSPGTGGSETQY
TRBV5-4 | ASSGGSKGNTIY
TRBV9 | ASSARTDRGFGYT
TRBV14 | ASSQGRAREY
TRBV29-1 | SVGLAGPYEQY
TRBV19 | ASSISTGGNNEQF
TRBV4-1 | ASSQESGVYGYT
TRBV21-1 | ASSTPGSYNEQF
TRBV5-4 | ASSSGQVTYNEQF
TRBV7-9 | ASSRTSGGNTGELF
TRBV2 | ASSDQAANYGYT
TRBV4-1 | ASSQDPTGGNGYT
TRBV29-1 | SVVEIRGREKLF
TRBV5-1 | ASSRDFSGNTIY